The rows below give T cell receptor beta chains drawn from one sample of a study of control samples from healthy donors and cancer patients. Sequencing was performed with immunoSEQ multiplex PCR; in TCRdb, only in-frame clones are kept and a portion is missing. The profile shows 95,000 to 100,000 clones, around 89% of them singletons. The sequencing sample was made of blood. The receptors come from a young man in good health. Each CDR3 is given with its conserved first and last residue. D genes are given only for firm matches. Some rows have no size entry. The others give once, few or many, or a class for an expanded clone.

j_call,d_call,clone_size,v_call,cdr3_aa,cdr3_nt
TRBJ2-1,NA,once,TRBV5-4,CASSLDGKAYNEQFF,TGTGCCAGCAGCTTGGACGGAAAAGCCTACAATGAGCAGTTCTTC
TRBJ2-5,NA,NA,TRBV12-5,CASGLFNGWQETQYF,TGTGCTAGTGGTTTGTTTAACGGTTGGCAAGAGACCCAGTACTTC
TRBJ1-5,NA,many,TRBV7-8,CASSLGGRQPQHF,TGTGCCAGCAGCTTAGGCGGACGACAGCCCCAGCATTTT
TRBJ1-1,NA,NA,TRBV7-9,CASSHPVGAQQNTEAFF,TGTGCCAGCAGCCACCCGGTAGGAGCACAACAGAACACTGAAGCTTTCTTT
TRBJ2-1,TRBD2,NA,TRBV5-4,CASSSPGLADGEQFF,TGTGCCAGCAGCAGCCCGGGACTAGCGGACGGTGAGCAGTTCTTC
TRBJ1-1,NA,once,TRBV10-1,CASSASGSVNTEAFF,TGCGCCAGCAGTGCGTCCGGGTCGGTGAACACTGAAGCTTTCTTT
TRBJ2-1,NA,NA,TRBV9,CASSPPGVGLEEFF,TGTGCCAGCAGCCCCCCCGGGGTTGGGCTAGAGGAGTTCTTC
TRBJ1-5,NA,NA,TRBV9,CASSVGDDYSNQPQHF,TGTGCCAGCAGCGTAGGGGACGATTATAGCAATCAGCCCCAGCATTTT
TRBJ1-6,NA,NA,TRBV2,CASSGKNSPLHF,TGTGCCAGCAGTGGCAAAAATTCACCCCTCCACTTT
TRBJ1-1,TRBD1,NA,TRBV19,CASSITGGAEAFF,TGTGCCAGTAGTATTACAGGGGGAGCTGAAGCTTTCTTT
TRBJ1-4,NA,NA,TRBV28,CATRIRIGSSPVLEKLFF,TGTGCCACCCGAATTCGGATCGGCTCCAGTCCGGTATTGGAAAAACTGTTTTTT
TRBJ2-1,NA,NA,TRBV5-4,CASRYDRRDEQFF,TGTGCCAGCAGATATGACAGGAGGGATGAGCAGTTCTTC
TRBJ1-6,NA,NA,TRBV25-1,CASSPVFLNSPLHF,TGTGCCAGCAGCCCCGTTTTTTTGAATTCACCCCTCCACTTT
TRBJ2-4,NA,NA,TRBV2,CASSGDRLDIQYF,TGTGCCAGCAGTGGCGACAGGTTGGACATTCAGTACTTC
TRBJ2-7,TRBD1,NA,TRBV5-1,CASSRGTGGSYEQYF,TGCGCCAGCAGCCGTGGGACAGGGGGGTCCTACGAGCAGTACTTC
TRBJ1-4,TRBD1,NA,TRBV6-6,CASSRRDRLNEKLFF,TGTGCCAGCAGCCGCCGGGACAGGTTAAATGAAAAACTGTTTTTT
TRBJ2-3,TRBD1,NA,TRBV24-1,CATSDPWGQGVADTQYF,TGTGCCACCAGTGATCCTTGGGGACAGGGGGTGGCAGATACGCAGTATTTT
TRBJ2-1,NA,many,TRBV5-4,CASSMPGTRIYNEQFF,TGTGCCAGCAGCATGCCCGGGACACGAATCTACAATGAGCAGTTCTTC
TRBJ2-1,TRBD1,NA,TRBV24-1,CATSDLTLGQGYSQFF,TGTGCCACCAGTGATTTGACCTTAGGACAGGGGTATTCGCAGTTCTTC
TRBJ1-5,NA,NA,TRBV7-9,CASGQDSNQPQHF,TGTGCCAGCGGGCAGGATAGCAATCAGCCCCAGCATTTT
TRBJ1-5,NA,NA,TRBV7-9,CASSSGGYGGQPQHF,TGTGCCAGCAGCTCTGGAGGGTACGGGGGTCAGCCCCAGCATTTT
TRBJ2-3,NA,NA,TRBV21-1,CASSNCTQVENPVLQGNHIDTQYF,TGTGCCAGCAGCAACTGCACCCAAGTAGAGAACCCCGTCTTACAGGGCAACCATATAGATACGCAGTATTTT
TRBJ2-3,TRBD2,NA,TRBV5-8,CASSFGGGASDTQYF,TGTGCCAGCAGCTTCGGGGGAGGGGCGTCAGATACGCAGTATTTT
TRBJ2-7,NA,NA,TRBV5-1,CASSLGPSDNEQYF,TGCGCCAGCAGCTTGGGGCCTTCTGATAACGAGCAGTACTTC
TRBJ1-6,TRBD1,NA,TRBV18,CASSPTTGYNSPLHF,TGTGCCAGCTCACCAACGACAGGGTACAATTCACCCCTCCACTTT
TRBJ2-1,TRBD2,NA,TRBV28,CASTLRDRPPSGSTNEQFF,TGTGCCAGCACTCTCAGGGACAGACCTCCTAGCGGGAGCACCAATGAGCAGTTCTTC
TRBJ2-3,NA,NA,TRBV28,CASSLRQGPDTQYF,TGTGCCAGCAGTTTACGGCAGGGTCCAGATACGCAGTATTTT
TRBJ1-2,NA,NA,TRBV27,CASSTLGGQNYGYTF,TGTGCCAGCAGTACCCTCGGGGGGCAGAACTATGGCTACACCTTC
TRBJ2-6,TRBD1,NA,TRBV5-6,CASSLERGQGATGANVLTF,TGTGCCAGCAGCTTGGAACGGGGACAGGGGGCAACTGGGGCCAACGTCCTGACTTTC
TRBJ2-6,NA,once,TRBV7-7,CASSLWFGQEMSSGANVLTF,TGTGCCAGCAGCTTATGGTTTGGGCAGGAGATGTCCTCTGGGGCCAACGTCCTGACTTTC
TRBJ2-2,NA,NA,TRBV5-1,CASRKQDKPNTGELFF,TGCGCCAGTCGGAAACAGGACAAACCGAACACCGGGGAGCTGTTTTTT
TRBJ2-7,TRBD2,once,TRBV11-2,CASRQSPGGTYEQYF,TGTGCCAGCAGGCAAAGCCCGGGAGGCACCTACGAGCAGTACTTC
TRBJ1-1,NA,NA,TRBV12-3/TRBV12-4,CASRAGTEAFF,TGTGCCAGCAGGGCGGGGACTGAAGCTTTCTTT
TRBJ2-1,TRBD2,once,TRBV7-2,CASSLTGLAGTEQFF,TGTGCCAGCAGCTTGACGGGACTAGCGGGAACTGAGCAGTTCTTC
TRBJ2-5,NA,once,TRBV11-2,CASSLFGETQYF,TGTGCCAGCAGCTTATTTGGAGAGACCCAGTACTTC
TRBJ2-5,NA,NA,TRBV3-1/TRBV3-2,CASSQNAETQYF,TGTGCCAGCAGCCAAAACGCGGAGACCCAGTACTTC
TRBJ1-3,TRBD1,NA,TRBV7-9,CASRHTGVRSAGNTIYF,TGTGCCAGCAGACATACAGGGGTTCGGAGTGCTGGAAACACCATATATTTT
TRBJ2-3,NA,NA,TRBV6-5,CASSYSLGRITDTQYF,TGTGCCAGCAGTTACTCTTTAGGCCGCATCACAGATACGCAGTATTTT
TRBJ2-7,TRBD2,NA,TRBV4-1,CASSQDHSLAGVNEQYF,TGCGCCAGCAGCCAAGATCATAGCCTAGCGGGAGTAAACGAGCAGTACTTC
TRBJ2-1,NA,NA,TRBV19,CASSIRDGGQFF,TGTGCCAGTAGTATACGGGACGGCGGGCAGTTCTTC
TRBJ2-1,TRBD2,NA,TRBV24-1,CATSLADNEQFF,TGTGCCACCAGTCTAGCGGACAATGAGCAGTTCTTC
TRBJ2-2,NA,NA,TRBV28,CASSHRRQNTGELFF,TGTGCCAGCAGTCACCGCCGACAGAACACCGGGGAGCTGTTTTTT
TRBJ2-4,TRBD1,NA,TRBV30,CAWDKSQGANIQYF,TGTGCCTGGGATAAGTCTCAGGGGGCGAACATTCAGTACTTC
TRBJ1-5,NA,NA,TRBV29-1,CSVIGQQTNSNQPQHF,TGCAGCGTGATAGGACAGCAAACTAATAGCAATCAGCCCCAGCATTTT
TRBJ1-6,NA,few,TRBV21-1,CASTGEGNNSPLHF,TGTGCCAGCACCGGGGAGGGAAATAATTCACCCCTCCACTTT